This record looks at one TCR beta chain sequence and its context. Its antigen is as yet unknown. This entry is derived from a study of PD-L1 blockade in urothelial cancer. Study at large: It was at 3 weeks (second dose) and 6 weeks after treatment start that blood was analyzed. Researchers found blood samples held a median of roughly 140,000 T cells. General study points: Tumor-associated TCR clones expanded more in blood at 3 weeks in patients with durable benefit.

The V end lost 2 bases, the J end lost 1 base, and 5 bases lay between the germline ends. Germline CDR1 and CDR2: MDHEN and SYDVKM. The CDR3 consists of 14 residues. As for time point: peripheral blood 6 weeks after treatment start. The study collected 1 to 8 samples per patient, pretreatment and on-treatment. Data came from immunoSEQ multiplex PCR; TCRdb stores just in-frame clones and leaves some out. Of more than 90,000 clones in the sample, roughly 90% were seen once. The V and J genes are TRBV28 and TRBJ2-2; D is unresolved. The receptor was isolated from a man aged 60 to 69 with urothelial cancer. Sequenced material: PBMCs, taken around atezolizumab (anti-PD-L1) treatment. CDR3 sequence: CASSLIRNTGELFF. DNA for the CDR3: TGTGCCAGCAGTTTAATCAGGAACACCGGGGAGCTGTTTTTT.